The rows below give T cell receptor beta chains drawn from one sample of a study of human T cells and chemical hapten exposure. TCRdb passed the RACE reads through MiXCR, listing each CDR3 protein once. The data contain 180,000 or so distinct CDR3 sequences, under 30% of them singletons. This sample comprised whole blood, obtained in connection with sensitization to the hapten diphenylcyclopropenone (DPC). The receptors were gathered from a woman between 40 and 50 years old with alopecia areata. Some clones in this sample may be carry-over from other donors' samples. The CDR3 runs from the conserved cysteine through the conserved F or W. Fields, in order: V gene, J gene, clone size, D gene, CDR3 DNA, CDR3 protein. D genes are given only for firm matches. For some rows the clone size is stated as once, few or many, or as a class when expanded; others skip it.

TRBV9,TRBJ2-1,few,TRBD2,TGTGCCAGCAGCGTAAGCGGGGAAACCTACAATGAGCAGTTCTTC,CASSVSGETYNEQFF
TRBV5-4,TRBJ2-1,-,TRBD2,TGTGCCAGCAGCCCCCCTGGCGGGAGAAGGTACAATGAGCAGTTCTTC,CASSPPGGRRYNEQFF
TRBV7-6,TRBJ2-1,few,TRBD2,TGTGCCAGCAGCTTAGGGGCTAGCGGGCAGAACAATGAGCAGTTCTTC,CASSLGASGQNNEQFF
TRBV28,TRBJ2-6,-,-,TGTGCCAGCAGTCCGGACAACTCCTATGGGGCCAACGTCCTGACTTTC,CASSPDNSYGANVLTF
TRBV11-2,TRBJ2-1,-,TRBD1,TGTGCCAGCAGCTCCTGGGACAGGGGGTACAATGAGCAGTTCTTC,CASSSWDRGYNEQFF
TRBV10-3,TRBJ2-7,-,-,TGTGCCATCAGTGAGTGGTCAGGGGGAGGCTACGAGCAGTACTTC,CAISEWSGGGYEQYF
TRBV2,TRBJ2-1,few,TRBD1,TGTGCCAGCAGCGCGACTCCGGGACAGGTGGGGAATGAGCAGTTCTTC,CASSATPGQVGNEQFF
TRBV28,TRBJ2-7,-,TRBD1,TGTGCCAGCAGCGGGACAGCCTCATCTAGCTCCTACGAGCAGTACTTC,CASSGTASSSSYEQYF
TRBV15,TRBJ2-7,few,-,TGTGCCACCAGCAGAGATCGGGGGCAGGAAGAGCAGTACTTC,CATSRDRGQEEQYF
TRBV6-5,TRBJ2-7,-,-,TGTGCCAGCAGTTACACATGGGGCGCCCCGTTTGAGCAGTACTTC,CASSYTWGAPFEQYF
TRBV6-5,TRBJ2-7,-,TRBD2,TGTGCCAGCAGCAACTTACTAGCGGGAGTCCTCGAGCAGTACTTC,CASSNLLAGVLEQYF
TRBV6-5,TRBJ2-1,few,-,TGTGCCAGCAGTTACCAAGTGCCACCCCCGACTAATGAGCAGTTCTTC,CASSYQVPPPTNEQFF
TRBV12-3/TRBV12-4,TRBJ2-3,few,-,TGTGCCAGCAGTGGCGAAGCGGCAGTCACAGATACGCAGTATTTT,CASSGEAAVTDTQYF
TRBV6-5,TRBJ1-1,few,-,TGTGCCAGCAGTTACTCCGGCAGGGAGAACACTGAAGCTTTCTTT,CASSYSGRENTEAFF
TRBV5-1,TRBJ1-2,few,-,TGCGCCAGCAGCTTCCCGGACGGCTATGGCTACACCTTC,CASSFPDGYGYTF
TRBV20-1,TRBJ1-1,few,-,TGCAGTGCTACCAGGGGCCCCGGCACTGAAGCTTTCTTT,CSATRGPGTEAFF
TRBV24-1,TRBJ2-2,-,-,TGTGCCACCAGTGGCCAACTGAACACCGGGGAGCTGTTTTTT,CATSGQLNTGELFF
TRBV9,TRBJ2-6,many,-,TGTGCCAGCAGCGTTTCGGGGATTGGGGCCAACGTCCTGACTTTC,CASSVSGIGANVLTF
TRBV5-1,TRBJ1-1,few,-,TGCGCCAGCAGCTTGGGAAGATCCGAAGCTTTCTTT,CASSLGRSEAFF
TRBV7-7,TRBJ2-2,few,-,TGTGCTAGCACCTCCCAGGCCGGGACCACCGGGGAGCTGTTTTTT,CASTSQAGTTGELFF
TRBV18,TRBJ2-5,-,TRBD2,TGTGCCAGCTCACCCGGACTAGACCAAGAGACCCAGTACTTC,CASSPGLDQETQYF
TRBV7-3,TRBJ2-3,few,-,TGTGCCAGCAGCTTAACGAACTATCCCCGAGATACGCAGTATTTT,CASSLTNYPRDTQYF
TRBV7-2,TRBJ2-7,-,-,TGTGCCAGCGCGCCGGGGACATTATACTACGAGCAGTACTTC,CASAPGTLYYEQYF
TRBV9,TRBJ2-2,-,TRBD1,TGTGCCAGCAGCCAGAGTGGGACAGCGACCGGGGAGCTGTTTTTT,CASSQSGTATGELFF
TRBV24-1,TRBJ1-1,-,TRBD1,TGTGCCACCAGTGATGCGGGACAGGGGGATACTGAAGCTTTCTTT,CATSDAGQGDTEAFF
TRBV29-1,TRBJ2-1,many,TRBD2,TGCAGCGGTGAGGGGGCCCTGACTAGCGGGAGGGCAAGTTCGAATGAGCAGTTCTTC,CSGEGALTSGRASSNEQFF
TRBV9,TRBJ1-2,-,TRBD1,TGTGCCAGCAGCGGGGACAGGGGCCAACCTAACTATGGCTACACCTTC,CASSGDRGQPNYGYTF
TRBV7-2,TRBJ2-1,-,TRBD2,TGTGCCAGCAGCCCCCCGGGCGGGAGGGGTGGCAATGAGCAGTTCTTC,CASSPPGGRGGNEQFF
TRBV5-4,TRBJ1-5,few,TRBD1,TGTGCCAGCAGCTCCACAGGGGATGGCAATCAGCCCCAGCATTTT,CASSSTGDGNQPQHF
TRBV20-1,TRBJ2-6,few,-,TGCAGTGCTTACAGTCGCCCAGGGGCCAACGTCCTGACTTTC,CSAYSRPGANVLTF
TRBV5-6,TRBJ1-5,-,TRBD1,TGTGCCAGCAGCCCCAGGGGGCCAGTGAATCAGCCCCAGCATTTT,CASSPRGPVNQPQHF
TRBV7-2,TRBJ2-1,-,TRBD2,TGTGCCAGCAGCCCCAGACTAGCGGGAGGGGGGTATGAGCAGTTCTTC,CASSPRLAGGGYEQFF
TRBV20-1,TRBJ2-7,-,-,TGCAGTGCTAGAGAGGTGTCGGCGGGCACCTACGAGCAGTACTTC,CSAREVSAGTYEQYF